These T cell receptor beta chains were read from a single sample in a study of blood T cell repertoires in COVID-19. Sequenced by immunoSEQ multiplex PCR; TCRdb stores in-frame clones only, minus some. The table records about 200,000 clones, roughly 92% of them present only once. Sequencing was performed on peripheral blood. Source of these receptors: a man between 25 and 39 years old with COVID-19, enrolled during active disease. Each CDR3 is given with its conserved first and last residue. A D gene is named only where the DNA matches it firmly.

d_gene	v_gene	j_gene	CDR3nt	CDR3aa
TRBD1	TRBV6-5	TRBJ2-7	TGTGCCAGCACCCTAGATGGACAGGGGAGGAAGCAGTACTTC	CASTLDGQGRKQYF
TRBD1	TRBV7-9	TRBJ1-1	TGTGCCAGCAGTCAGCGGACAGGGAGGACTGAAGCTTTCTTT	CASSQRTGRTEAFF
TRBD1	TRBV18	TRBJ2-5	TGTGCCAGCTCACCGTCGGGACAGGGAGTCGAGACCCAGTACTTC	CASSPSGQGVETQYF
TRBD1	TRBV2	TRBJ2-7	TGTGCCAGCAGCAGGGGACAGGGCTACGAGCAGTACTTC	CASSRGQGYEQYF
TRBD2	TRBV7-2	TRBJ2-1	TGTGCCAGCAGCTTCGTTAGCGGGGGCCTCTCCTACAATGAGCAGTTCTTC	CASSFVSGGLSYNEQFF
-	TRBV18	TRBJ1-5	TGTGCCAGCTCACCCGGAGGACTGATCAATCAGCCCCAGCATTTT	CASSPGGLINQPQHF
TRBD1	TRBV7-7	TRBJ2-2	TGTGCCAGCAGCGTGGGACAGTCGAACACCGGGGAGCTGTTTTTT	CASSVGQSNTGELFF
-	TRBV5-6	TRBJ1-5	TGTGCCAGCAGCTTGGGGCAGGGAGGATTAGCAAATCAGCCCCAGCATTTT	CASSLGQGGLANQPQHF
-	TRBV3-1/TRBV3-2	TRBJ1-5	TGTGCCAGCAGCCAAGACTCCACAGGGTATCAGCCCCAGCATTTT	CASSQDSTGYQPQHF
-	TRBV5-1	TRBJ1-3	TGCGCCAGCAGCCAAGGACAAACTGGAAACACCATATATTTT	CASSQGQTGNTIYF
TRBD1	TRBV6-6	TRBJ1-5	TGTGCCAGCAGGACAGGGGATGGCAATCAGCCCCAGCATTTT	CASRTGDGNQPQHF